Here is one T cell receptor (beta chain) with its context. This record comes from a study of blood T cell repertoires in COVID-19. Across the whole study: Sites across the United States, Italy and Spain contributed samples from acute and convalescent COVID-19. T cells, B-cell-depleted T cells, or PBMCs provided the cDNA or gDNA that served as material.

This table comes from immunoSEQ multiplex PCR, and its TCRdb copy is limited to in-frame clones, with some not included. The sample contains more than 70,000 clones, roughly 87% of which appear only once. The V segment lost 1 base and the J segment 4 bases; nucleotides outside the gene matches: 8. This CDR3 region has 16 residues. Germline CDR1 reads SGHTA; CDR2 reads FQGNSA. V gene TRBV7-2 combines with J gene TRBJ2-3, with 7 bases that match TRBD1. This TCR was sampled from a woman aged 45 to 65 with active or convalescent COVID-19. The specimen sequenced was peripheral blood. The CDR3 bases are TGTGCCAGCAGCTTAGTACCTAGAGGGGGCCCAGATACGCAGTATTTT. Encoded protein: CASSLVPRGGPDTQYF.